This T cell receptor beta chain was captured by sequencing in a study of T cell responses to AZD1222 COVID-19 vaccine. Study conclusions and caveats: Reportedly, close to half of spike-specific TCRs are directed against unmutated variant regions. At baseline, just five to seven AZD1222 recipients tested seropositive.

Method: immunoSEQ multiplex PCR; TCRdb's copy keeps in-frame clones and lacks some. The data contain 150,000 to 200,000 clones, around nine tenths of them seen just once; the ten biggest clones take up about 9.9%. With respect to this clone: Its antigen is unidentified.

Germline-derived CDR1 and CDR2 are MNHNY and SVGAGI (reference sequence). This CDR3 contains 13 residues. Trimming took 5 bases from V and 4 from J, leaving 10 bases between them. Here the sequenced sample was peripheral blood, taken 28 days after the second AZD1222 dose. The origin of this receptor is an adult who received the AZD1222 COVID-19 vaccine. V and J are TRBV6-6 and TRBJ2-3; D possibly uses TRBD1 or TRBD2 (5 bases each). The CDR3 loop is CASSGGSADTQYF. DNA of the CDR3: TGTGCCAGCAGTGGGGGATCCGCAGATACGCAGTATTTT.